This is a list of T cell receptor beta chains from one sample in a study of blood T cell repertoires in COVID-19. This table comes from immunoSEQ multiplex PCR, and its TCRdb copy is limited to in-frame clones, with some not included. In the table there are roughly 240,000 clones, 65% to 90% of which are singletons. The specimen was peripheral blood. These receptors all come from a man aged 50 to 59 with COVID-19, enrolled during active disease. CDR3s include the opening cysteine and the closing phenylalanine or tryptophan. Each record gives: CDR3 length, J gene, V gene, D gene, clone size, CDR3 protein, CDR3 DNA. A D gene is named only where the DNA matches it firmly. Size is omitted from some rows. Given values are once, few, many or a class for expanded clones.

len: 16
j_gene: TRBJ1-3
v_gene: TRBV28
d_gene: TRBD1
abundance: .
CDR3aa: CASSLQGAVGGNTIYF
CDR3nt: TGTGCCAGCAGTTTACAGGGGGCAGTGGGTGGAAACACCATATATTTT

len: 12
j_gene: TRBJ2-1
v_gene: TRBV29-1
d_gene: TRBD2
abundance: .
CDR3aa: CSALPGGNEQFF
CDR3nt: TGCAGCGCCCTCCCGGGGGGAAATGAGCAGTTCTTC

len: 14
j_gene: TRBJ2-5
v_gene: TRBV6-2/TRBV6-3
d_gene: .
abundance: .
CDR3aa: CASSPRIGGETQYF
CDR3nt: TGTGCCAGCAGTCCCCGGATAGGAGGAGAGACCCAGTACTTC

len: 16
j_gene: TRBJ2-2
v_gene: TRBV18
d_gene: TRBD1
abundance: .
CDR3aa: CASSPNRDRNTGELFF
CDR3nt: TGTGCCAGCTCACCGAACCGGGACAGGAACACCGGGGAGCTGTTTTTT

len: 14
j_gene: TRBJ2-1
v_gene: TRBV3-1/TRBV3-2
d_gene: .
abundance: .
CDR3aa: CASSQARVGNEQFF
CDR3nt: TGTGCCAGCAGCCAAGCGAGGGTGGGGAATGAGCAGTTCTTC

len: 15
j_gene: TRBJ2-1
v_gene: TRBV5-6
d_gene: .
abundance: .
CDR3aa: CASSLEGVKFSEQFF
CDR3nt: TGTGCCAGCAGCTTGGAGGGGGTCAAATTTAGTGAGCAGTTCTTC

len: 15
j_gene: TRBJ1-4
v_gene: TRBV11-2
d_gene: .
abundance: .
CDR3aa: CASSLVRGRPEKLFF
CDR3nt: TGTGCCAGCAGCTTAGTTCGAGGCAGACCCGAAAAACTGTTTTTT

len: 13
j_gene: TRBJ1-1
v_gene: TRBV10-3
d_gene: TRBD1
abundance: few
CDR3aa: CAISTRGQDDAFF
CDR3nt: TGTGCCATCAGTACGAGGGGGCAGGATGATGCTTTCTTT

len: 20
j_gene: TRBJ2-6
v_gene: TRBV6-1
d_gene: .
abundance: .
CDR3aa: CASSGRSRQARSSGANVLTF
CDR3nt: TGTGCCAGCAGTGGCAGAAGCCGACAGGCCCGCAGCTCTGGGGCCAACGTCCTGACTTTC

len: 14
j_gene: TRBJ2-7
v_gene: TRBV14
d_gene: .
abundance: .
CDR3aa: CASSQLQGTYEQYF
CDR3nt: TGTGCCAGCAGCCAATTGCAGGGGACCTACGAGCAGTACTTC

len: 16
j_gene: TRBJ2-3
v_gene: TRBV3-1/TRBV3-2
d_gene: TRBD1
abundance: .
CDR3aa: CASSQTTGTRTDTQYF
CDR3nt: TGTGCCAGCAGCCAAACGACAGGGACCCGCACAGATACGCAGTATTTT

len: 16
j_gene: TRBJ1-1
v_gene: TRBV15
d_gene: TRBD1
abundance: .
CDR3aa: CATSRNRGEGNTEAFF
CDR3nt: TGTGCCACCAGCAGGAACAGGGGGGAAGGGAACACTGAAGCTTTCTTT

len: 11
j_gene: TRBJ2-3
v_gene: TRBV10-2
d_gene: .
abundance: once
CDR3aa: CASSELQGLIF
CDR3nt: TGCGCCAGCAGTGAGCTCCAGGGACTTATTTTT

len: 15
j_gene: TRBJ1-1
v_gene: TRBV19
d_gene: TRBD1
abundance: .
CDR3aa: CASKGQGASRTEAFF
CDR3nt: TGTGCCAGTAAGGGACAGGGGGCAAGTAGGACTGAAGCTTTCTTT

len: 15
j_gene: TRBJ2-3
v_gene: TRBV27
d_gene: TRBD2
abundance: .
CDR3aa: CASSSAGGGVDTQYF
CDR3nt: TGTGCCAGCAGTTCAGCGGGGGGTGGAGTAGATACGCAGTATTTT

len: 14
j_gene: TRBJ2-7
v_gene: TRBV9
d_gene: TRBD1
abundance: .
CDR3aa: CASSVGQGPGEQYF
CDR3nt: TGTGCCAGCAGCGTAGGACAGGGGCCTGGGGAGCAGTACTTC

len: 14
j_gene: TRBJ2-7
v_gene: TRBV3-1/TRBV3-2
d_gene: .
abundance: .
CDR3aa: CASSLSKRDYEQYF
CDR3nt: TGTGCCAGCAGCCTTTCCAAAAGAGATTACGAGCAGTACTTC

len: 13
j_gene: TRBJ1-6
v_gene: TRBV5-4
d_gene: .
abundance: .
CDR3aa: CASSLANFSPLHF
CDR3nt: TGTGCCAGCAGCTTGGCTAACTTTTCACCCCTCCACTTT

len: 15
j_gene: TRBJ2-3
v_gene: TRBV5-1
d_gene: .
abundance: .
CDR3aa: CASSLGRVSTDTQYF
CDR3nt: TGCGCCAGCAGCTTGGGGAGAGTCTCCACAGATACGCAGTATTTT

len: 15
j_gene: TRBJ2-3
v_gene: TRBV2
d_gene: .
abundance: .
CDR3aa: CASSEAGARTDTQYF
CDR3nt: TGTGCCAGCAGTGAAGCGGGGGCGCGCACAGATACGCAGTATTTT

len: 19
j_gene: TRBJ2-1
v_gene: TRBV30
d_gene: TRBD2
abundance: .
CDR3aa: CAWSQGLAGGESSYNEQFF
CDR3nt: TGTGCCTGGAGCCAGGGACTAGCGGGGGGGGAGAGCTCCTACAATGAGCAGTTCTTC

len: 13
j_gene: TRBJ2-7
v_gene: TRBV9
d_gene: .
abundance: .
CDR3aa: CASSPGGPYEQYF
CDR3nt: TGTGCCAGCAGCCCCGGTGGTCCCTACGAGCAGTACTTC

len: 16
j_gene: TRBJ2-3
v_gene: TRBV2
d_gene: .
abundance: .
CDR3aa: CASSEAQGFGTDTQYF
CDR3nt: TGTGCCAGCAGTGAAGCGCAGGGGTTCGGGACAGATACGCAGTATTTT

len: 12
j_gene: TRBJ2-3
v_gene: TRBV29-1
d_gene: TRBD1
abundance: .
CDR3aa: CSVDRGTDTQYF
CDR3nt: TGCAGCGTCGACAGGGGAACAGATACGCAGTATTTT

len: 16
j_gene: TRBJ2-6
v_gene: TRBV4-1
d_gene: .
abundance: .
CDR3aa: CASSQERTSGANVLTF
CDR3nt: TGCGCCAGCAGCCAAGAAAGGACATCTGGGGCCAACGTCCTGACTTTC

len: 16
j_gene: TRBJ2-3
v_gene: TRBV6-4
d_gene: .
abundance: .
CDR3aa: CASSDLVGASTDTQYF
CDR3nt: TGTGCCAGCAGTGACCTTGTCGGTGCTAGCACAGATACGCAGTATTTT

len: 16
j_gene: TRBJ1-2
v_gene: TRBV2
d_gene: TRBD1
abundance: .
CDR3aa: CASTLGRTGGLNGYTF
CDR3nt: TGTGCCAGCACCTTGGGGAGGACAGGGGGATTAAATGGCTACACCTTC

len: 12
j_gene: TRBJ2-7
v_gene: TRBV11-2
d_gene: .
abundance: .
CDR3aa: CASSLGAIEQYF
CDR3nt: TGTGCCAGCAGCTTAGGGGCGATCGAGCAGTACTTC

len: 14
j_gene: TRBJ2-7
v_gene: TRBV9
d_gene: TRBD1
abundance: once
CDR3aa: CASSAGQGAGEQYF
CDR3nt: TGTGCCAGCAGCGCCGGACAGGGGGCTGGCGAGCAGTACTTC

len: 17
j_gene: TRBJ2-5
v_gene: TRBV3-1/TRBV3-2
d_gene: TRBD2
abundance: .
CDR3aa: CASSLGLAGMGRETQYF
CDR3nt: TGTGCCAGCAGCTTGGGACTAGCGGGGATGGGGCGCGAGACCCAGTACTTC

len: 11
j_gene: TRBJ2-7
v_gene: TRBV9
d_gene: .
abundance: .
CDR3aa: CASSDPGLLYF
CDR3nt: TGTGCCAGCAGCGACCCGGGACTGTTGTACTTC

len: 16
j_gene: TRBJ1-2
v_gene: TRBV19
d_gene: TRBD1
abundance: .
CDR3aa: CASRTSGTGSSYGYTF
CDR3nt: TGTGCCAGTAGAACCTCAGGGACAGGGAGCAGCTATGGCTACACCTTC

len: 15
j_gene: TRBJ1-5
v_gene: TRBV18
d_gene: .
abundance: once
CDR3aa: CASSARGVGNQPQHF
CDR3nt: TGTGCCAGCTCGGCGCGAGGCGTGGGCAATCAGCCCCAGCATTTT

len: 18
j_gene: TRBJ1-1
v_gene: TRBV5-5
d_gene: .
abundance: .
CDR3aa: CASSLLAGTDYQNTEAFF
CDR3nt: TGTGCCAGCAGCTTATTGGCAGGGACTGATTACCAGAACACTGAAGCTTTCTTT

len: 16
j_gene: TRBJ2-1
v_gene: TRBV9
d_gene: .
abundance: .
CDR3aa: CASSVNPAGAYNEQFF
CDR3nt: TGTGCCAGCAGCGTAAACCCGGCAGGGGCCTACAATGAGCAGTTCTTC

len: 13
j_gene: TRBJ1-5
v_gene: TRBV30
d_gene: .
abundance: .
CDR3aa: CAWSVEGHQPQHF
CDR3nt: TGTGCCTGGAGTGTAGAGGGCCATCAGCCCCAGCATTTT

len: 18
j_gene: TRBJ2-5
v_gene: TRBV19
d_gene: TRBD2
abundance: .
CDR3aa: CASSIGVRGGGFQETQYF
CDR3nt: TGTGCCAGTAGTATAGGCGTTCGGGGCGGGGGTTTTCAAGAGACCCAGTACTTC

len: 13
j_gene: TRBJ2-5
v_gene: TRBV11-3
d_gene: .
abundance: .
CDR3aa: CASSLQGEETQYF
CDR3nt: TGTGCCAGCAGCTTACAGGGTGAAGAGACCCAGTACTTC

len: 14
j_gene: TRBJ1-2
v_gene: TRBV10-3
d_gene: .
abundance: .
CDR3aa: CAMADSASHYGYTF
CDR3nt: TGTGCCATGGCGGACAGCGCATCTCACTATGGCTACACCTTC

len: 15
j_gene: TRBJ2-5
v_gene: TRBV28
d_gene: .
abundance: .
CDR3aa: CASRRNRVAKETQYF
CDR3nt: TGTGCCAGCAGAAGAAACAGGGTTGCCAAAGAGACCCAGTACTTC

len: 12
j_gene: TRBJ1-2
v_gene: TRBV11-2
d_gene: TRBD1
abundance: .
CDR3aa: CASSSGQAASTF
CDR3nt: TGTGCCAGCAGCTCCGGACAGGCCGCTTCCACCTTC

len: 15
j_gene: TRBJ2-5
v_gene: TRBV24-1
d_gene: TRBD1
abundance: .
CDR3aa: CATSDGTGWRETQYF
CDR3nt: TGTGCCACCAGTGACGGGACAGGGTGGCGAGAGACCCAGTACTTC

len: 17
j_gene: TRBJ2-2
v_gene: TRBV10-2
d_gene: TRBD2
abundance: .
CDR3aa: CASRELAGGSDTGELFF
CDR3nt: TGCGCCAGCAGGGAACTAGCGGGGGGTTCGGACACCGGGGAGCTGTTTTTT

len: 20
j_gene: TRBJ2-3
v_gene: TRBV4-2
d_gene: TRBD2
abundance: .
CDR3aa: CASSQGIGSTSGGHTDTQYF
CDR3nt: TGTGCCAGCAGCCAAGGTATCGGGTCAACTAGCGGGGGTCACACAGATACGCAGTATTTT

len: 14
j_gene: TRBJ2-3
v_gene: TRBV27
d_gene: .
abundance: .
CDR3aa: CASSLLGSTDTQYF
CDR3nt: TGTGCCAGCAGTTTACTAGGATCCACAGATACGCAGTATTTT

len: 16
j_gene: TRBJ2-7
v_gene: TRBV4-2
d_gene: TRBD1
abundance: .
CDR3aa: CASSQDTGQASYEQYF
CDR3nt: TGTGCCAGCAGCCAAGATACGGGACAGGCCTCCTACGAGCAGTACTTC

len: 13
j_gene: TRBJ1-1
v_gene: TRBV6-5
d_gene: .
abundance: .
CDR3aa: CASSKQGRPEAFF
CDR3nt: TGTGCCAGCAGTAAACAGGGTAGGCCTGAAGCTTTCTTT

len: 15
j_gene: TRBJ2-2
v_gene: TRBV4-3
d_gene: .
abundance: once
CDR3aa: CASSQVSHRTGELFF
CDR3nt: TGCGCCAGCAGCCAAGTCTCCCACAGAACCGGGGAGCTGTTTTTT

len: 15
j_gene: TRBJ2-1
v_gene: TRBV19
d_gene: TRBD2
abundance: .
CDR3aa: CASSIDSLAANEQFF
CDR3nt: TGTGCCAGTAGTATAGATTCGCTAGCGGCTAATGAGCAGTTCTTC

len: 13
j_gene: TRBJ1-1
v_gene: TRBV30
d_gene: TRBD1
abundance: once
CDR3aa: CAWTDRGLVEAFF
CDR3nt: TGTGCCTGGACGGACAGGGGGCTCGTTGAAGCTTTCTTT

len: 16
j_gene: TRBJ2-7
v_gene: TRBV24-1
d_gene: TRBD1
abundance: once
CDR3aa: CATSAGTGQSSYEQYF
CDR3nt: TGTGCCACCAGTGCCGGGACAGGGCAGAGCTCCTACGAGCAGTACTTC

len: 15
j_gene: TRBJ2-2
v_gene: TRBV19
d_gene: TRBD1
abundance: .
CDR3aa: CASSIDRAHTGELFF
CDR3nt: TGTGCCAGTTCAATCGACAGGGCCCACACCGGGGAGCTGTTTTTT

len: 16
j_gene: TRBJ2-7
v_gene: TRBV19
d_gene: TRBD1
abundance: .
CDR3aa: CASSTRTGTGPYEQYF
CDR3nt: TGTGCCAGTAGTACCAGAACCGGGACAGGGCCCTACGAGCAGTACTTC

len: 14
j_gene: TRBJ1-2
v_gene: TRBV30
d_gene: TRBD1
abundance: .
CDR3aa: CAWSTPGGAHGYTF
CDR3nt: TGTGCCTGGAGTACTCCAGGGGGCGCGCATGGCTACACCTTC